The source of this T cell receptor beta chain is a study of siplizumab effects on memory and regulatory T cells. Findings of the study overall: Suppressive function of proliferating Tregs from siplizumab cultures was not confirmed. The study found that mappable alloreactive CD4+ clones averaged around 68% Treg-derived with siplizumab and 25% to 30% in controls. Some alloreactive sequences were traceable to unstimulated CD4+ memory cells, and siplizumab significantly reduced them.

Comments on this clone: Its specificity is not known.

Each sample had around 110,000 TCR templates assayed. Profiled with immunoSEQ multiplex PCR; TCRdb holds only in-frame clones, not every one. The sample records about 100,000 clones, approximately 92% being singletons. V gave up 8 bases and J gave up 1 base; unmatched junction bases: 15. Germline V CDR1 and CDR2: GTSNPN, SVGIG (reference sequence). The CDR3 totals 16 residues. This clonotype originated in a human donor in good health. Some clones in this sample may be carry-over from other donors' samples. The V gene is TRBV30, the J gene TRBJ1-2; 8 bases map to TRBD1. Sequenced material: CD4+ T cells sorted from blood. The CDR3 DNA reads as TGTGCCGGCTCGGGACAGGCCCCAGTCCTTAACTATGGCTACACCTTC. It is translated as CAGSGQAPVLNYGYTF. The full variable domain, with the rest looked up from reference TRBV30 and TRBJ1-2, is SQTIHQWPATLVQPVGSPLSLECTVEGTSNPNLYWYRQAAGRGLQLLFYSVGIGQISSEVPQNLSASRPQDRQFILSSKKLLLSDSGFYLCAGSGQAPVLNYGYTFGSGTRLTVV.